The 24 T cell receptor beta chains given below trace back to one sample, sequenced in a study of blood T cell repertoires in COVID-19. Clones were sequenced by immunoSEQ multiplex PCR, and TCRdb holds only the in-frame ones, with some missing. The sample yields approximately 70,000 clones, about 93% seen once. Sequenced material: peripheral blood. These receptors were taken from a human donor in a cohort sampled during active COVID-19.

CDR3 in amino acids: CASSLGPREAFF. In DNA, the CDR3 is TGTGCCAGCAGTTTAGGGCCCCGTGAAGCTTTCTTT. The V call is TRBV28, the J call TRBJ1-1; D remains unclear. V was shortened by 2 bases and J by 7 bases, with 8 bases between the two germline ends. Germline-derived CDR1 and CDR2 are MDHEN and SYDVKM. The CDR3 is 12 residues long.

This chain uses TRBV27 with TRBJ1-5; perhaps TRBD1 as D (6 bases). Germline CDR1 reads MNHEY; CDR2 reads SMNVEV (reference sequence). Trimming cost V 6 bases and J 4 bases, with 7 bases left between them. CDR3 size: 12 residues. The CDR3 is CASRTGNQPQHF. CDR3 coding DNA: TGTGCCAGCAGAACAGGGAATCAGCCCCAGCATTTT.

The genes are TRBV12-3 or TRBV12-4 and TRBJ1-5; TRBD1 agrees at 7 bases. The CDR3 contains 13 residues. Unmatched junction bases numbered 4, after V lost 6 bases and J lost 5 bases. The CDR3 nucleotides are TGTGCCAGCAGCGGACAGGAGTATCAGCCCCAGCATTTT. This gives the protein CASSGQEYQPQHF.

CDR3 amino acids: CASAWGVSSYEQYF. The CDR3, as DNA: TGTGCCAGCGCCTGGGGGGTTAGCTCCTACGAGCAGTACTTC. The chain couples TRBV3-1 (or the pseudogene TRBV3-2) to TRBJ2-7, with D possibly matching TRBD2 (6 bases). The CDR3 totals 14 residues. Germline V gene data show CDR1 as LGHDT and CDR2 as YNNKEL (reference sequence). Trimming took 8 bases from V and 0 from J, leaving 14 bases between them.

The chain recombines TRBV18 with TRBJ2-7, with TRBD1 matching over 9 bases. This CDR3 region has 14 residues. With 3 bases clipped from V and 4 bases from J, the junction kept 4 bases outside the gene matches. The germline V gene has CDR1 KGHSH and CDR2 LQKENI. CDR3 coding DNA: TGTGCCAGCTCACCTTCGGGACAGGGTTACGAGCAGTACTTC. This sequence encodes CASSPSGQGYEQYF.

The chain uses TRBV28 and TRBJ2-6; D perhaps matches TRBD1 (5 bases). The CDR3 totals 16 residues. Germline assignment: CDR1 MDHEN and CDR2 SYDVKM. Trimming left V 7 bases short and J 3 bases short, with 16 bases between. CDR3 loop: CASTPLQVVGANVLTF. The CDR3, as DNA: TGTGCCAGCACCCCATTACAGGTGGTTGGGGCCAACGTCCTGACTTTC.

V gene TRBV10-3 combines with J gene TRBJ2-7, with TRBD2 matching 7 bases. The J segment lost 4 bases and the V segment lost 2 bases, leaving 14 bases of the junction unmatched. The CDR3 runs to 17 residues. Germline assignment: CDR1 ENHRY and CDR2 SYGVKD. Here the CDR3 reads CAISESERREGRYEQYF. CDR3 bases: TGTGCCATCAGTGAGAGTGAAAGGAGGGAGGGGAGGTACGAGCAGTACTTC.

This sequence joins TRBV9 and TRBJ1-1; possibly TRBD1 for D (5 bases). Germline CDR1 reads SGDLS; CDR2 reads YYNGEE. V was trimmed by 4 bases and J by 6 bases, leaving 13 bases between them. The CDR3 is 13 amino acids. The CDR3 loop is CASSQISGAEAFF. The CDR3 DNA is TGTGCCAGCAGCCAAATCTCGGGGGCTGAAGCTTTCTTT.

V usage is TRBV9 and J usage is TRBJ1-1; 12 bases match TRBD1. This CDR3 spans 16 amino acids. Trimming took 3 bases from V and 4 from J; bases not matched to a gene: 7. Germline V gene sequence: CDR1 SGDLS, CDR2 YYNGEE. The CDR3 DNA is TGTGCCAGCAGCGAGGGGACAGGGGGCTTTCCCACTGAAGCTTTCTTT. Its protein product is CASSEGTGGFPTEAFF. The variable domain in full, completed from reference TRBV9 and TRBJ1-1, reads DSGVTQTPKHLITATGQRVTLRCSPRSGDLSVYWYQQSLDQGLQFLIQYYNGEERAKGNILERFSAQQFPDLHSELNLSSLELGDSALYFCASSEGTGGFPTEAFFGQGTRLTVV.

The CDR3 DNA reads as TGTGCCAGCAGCCCATCATCCCGGGGGACTGAAGCTTTCTTT. Translated, it gives CASSPSSRGTEAFF. The rearrangement uses TRBV14 and TRBJ1-1, with a weak D call TRBD1 (5 bases). Germline V gives CDR1 SGHDN, CDR2 FVKESK. Trimming took 4 bases from V and 5 from J, leaving 14 bases between them. The CDR3 consists of 14 residues. Full variable domain (outside the CDR3, taken from reference TRBV14 and TRBJ1-1): EAGVTQFPSHSVIEKGQTVTLRCDPISGHDNLYWYRRVMGKEIKFLLHFVKESKQDESGMPNNRFLAERTGGTYSTLKVQPAELEDSGVYFCASSPSSRGTEAFFGQGTRLTVV.

This clone was counted a few times. The chain links TRBV5-4 to TRBJ1-2, with TRBD1 matching over 9 bases. Losses at the gene ends were 4 bases for V and 8 bases for J; bases not matched to a gene: 9. Per germline, CDR1 SGHNT and CDR2 YYREEE (reference sequence). The CDR3 length is 14 residues. The CDR3 here is CASSPSGQGWGYTF. The CDR3 DNA follows: TGTGCCAGCAGCCCCAGTGGACAGGGGTGGGGCTACACCTTC.

This chain connects TRBV19 to TRBJ2-2; D possibly corresponds to TRBD1 (5 bases). The CDR3 consists of 13 residues. Trimming left V 3 bases short and J 7 bases short, with 9 bases between. Germline lookup yields CDR1 LNHDA and CDR2 SQIVND (reference sequence). The CDR3 nucleotides read TGTGCCAGTAGTATGGGGCCGAGCGGGGAGCTGTTTTTT. Translated: CASSMGPSGELFF.

The chain carries TRBV13 and TRBJ1-5; D not resolved. This CDR3 region has 17 residues. Germline V gene data show CDR1 as PRHDT and CDR2 as FYEKMQ (reference sequence). Trimming removed 4 bases at V and 4 bases at J, with 20 bases between. Written as DNA, the CDR3 is TGTGCCAGCAGCTCCCACGAGGTGGAACGCGGGAATCAGCCCCAGCATTTT. It is translated as CASSSHEVERGNQPQHF. Based on the CDR3 plus reference TRBV13 and TRBJ1-5, the full variable domain is AAGVIQSPRHLIKEKRETATLKCYPIPRHDTVYWYQQGPGQDPQFLISFYEKMQSDKGSIPDRFSAQQFSDYHSELNMSSLELGDSALYFCASSSHEVERGNQPQHFGDGTRLSIL.

This sequence joins TRBV29-1 and TRBJ1-5, with no clear D. V lost 4 bases, J lost 0 bases, and 10 bases lay in between. Germline V gives CDR1 SQVTM, CDR2 ANQGSEA. This CDR3 comprises 14 residues. The CDR3 protein is CSVVSEDSNQPQHF. Here the CDR3 DNA reads TGCAGCGTTGTTTCCGAGGATAGCAATCAGCCCCAGCATTTT.

This clone was counted a single time. V and J are TRBV9 and TRBJ1-1; D may be TRBD1 (5 bases). V lost 0 bases and J lost 4, with 16 bases in between. The germline CDR1 and CDR2 sequences are SGDLS and YYNGEE. This CDR3 region has 16 residues. CDR3 DNA: TGTGCCAGCAGCGTAGCTGGGGCCCTCGGCCCCACTGAAGCTTTCTTT. Protein: CASSVAGALGPTEAFF.

This chain connects TRBV5-6 to TRBJ1-5, with 8 bases that match TRBD1. The germline gives CDR1 SGHDT, CDR2 YYEEEE. With 0 bases clipped from V and 6 bases from J, the junction kept 2 bases outside the gene matches. The CDR3 covers 14 residues. The CDR3 reads CASSLGTGGQPQHF. In nucleotides, the CDR3 is TGTGCCAGCAGCTTGGGCACAGGGGGTCAGCCCCAGCATTTT. Together with reference TRBV5-6 and TRBJ1-5, the CDR3 gives the full variable domain: DAGVTQSPTHLIKTRGQQVTLRCSPKSGHDTVSWYQQALGQGPQFIFQYYEEEERQRGNFPDRFSGHQFPNYSSELNVNALLLGDSALYLCASSLGTGGQPQHFGDGTRLSIL.

The chain joins TRBV9 to TRBJ2-7; 13 bases fit TRBD2. This CDR3 region has 18 residues. J was trimmed by 2 bases and V by 4 bases; bases with no gene match: 12. Germline values: CDR1 SGDLS, CDR2 YYNGEE. The CDR3: CASSPPATSGGTTYEQYF. As DNA, the CDR3 is TGTGCCAGCAGCCCTCCCGCGACTAGCGGGGGGACAACCTACGAGCAGTACTTC.

This chain uses TRBV18 with TRBJ1-2; 12 bases map to TRBD1. Germline CDR1 and CDR2: KGHSH and LQKENI. The CDR3 has 18 residues. Trimming cost V 3 bases and J 4 bases; bases outside gene matches: 12. Here the CDR3 reads CASSPTVGGQGAIYGYTF. CDR3 in DNA: TGTGCCAGCTCACCGACCGTAGGGGGACAGGGGGCAATCTATGGCTACACCTTC.

The chain is built from TRBV3-1 (or the pseudogene TRBV3-2) and TRBJ1-2; 9 bases fit TRBD1. The CDR3 is 14 amino acids. V dropped 4 bases and J dropped 5; count of bases not matched to a gene: 5. Germline V CDR1 and CDR2: LGHDT, YNNKEL (reference sequence). The CDR3 loop is CASSPTGGGYGYTF. The CDR3 DNA sequence: TGTGCCAGCAGCCCTACAGGGGGCGGGTATGGCTACACCTTC.

This clone was observed once. This chain joins TRBV11-2 and TRBJ1-1; no clear D. The CDR3 is 13 residues long. Germline CDR1 SGHAT, CDR2 FQNNGV. Trimming removed 0 bases at V and 4 bases at J, with 6 bases between. This chain's CDR3 is CASSLDHSTEAFF. As DNA, the CDR3 is TGTGCCAGCAGCTTAGATCACAGCACTGAAGCTTTCTTT.

The chain links TRBV13 to TRBJ1-1; tentatively, D is TRBD1 (5 bases). The V end lost 6 bases, the J end lost 1 base, and 12 bases lay between the germline ends. This CDR3 spans 14 amino acids. Germline CDR1 and CDR2: PRHDT and FYEKMQ (reference sequence). The CDR3 reads CASSQGFRNTEAFF. Here the CDR3 DNA reads TGTGCCAGCAGTCAGGGTTTTAGGAACACTGAAGCTTTCTTT.

J is TRBJ1-1 and V is TRBV11-2; D unresolved. This CDR3 has 14 amino acids. The ends were cut back, 5 bases at V and 5 bases at J, with 15 bases in the middle. Germline V gene data show CDR1 as SGHAT and CDR2 as FQNNGV. CDR3 sequence reads: CASSLGGTGTEAFF. The CDR3 DNA sequence: TGTGCCAGCAGCCTGGGAGGAACGGGAACTGAAGCTTTCTTT.

The chain recombines TRBV4-2 with TRBJ2-7; 11 nucleotides line up with TRBD2. CDR1 is LGHNA and CDR2 is YNFKEQ in the germline V gene. With 4 bases clipped from V and 4 bases from J, the junction kept 3 bases outside the gene matches. The CDR3 loop spans 14 amino acids. CDR3 sequence: CASSRGTSGYEQYF. The DNA of the CDR3 is TGTGCCAGCAGCCGTGGGACTAGCGGTTACGAGCAGTACTTC.

The chain is built from TRBV19 and TRBJ1-4; D remains unclear. Germline V gives CDR1 LNHDA, CDR2 SQIVND (reference sequence). V was pared by 5 bases and J by 0 bases, with 7 bases between. This CDR3 region has 14 residues. The CDR3 spells CASSFQATNEKLFF. CDR3 DNA: TGTGCCAGTAGTTTCCAGGCAACTAATGAAAAACTGTTTTTT.